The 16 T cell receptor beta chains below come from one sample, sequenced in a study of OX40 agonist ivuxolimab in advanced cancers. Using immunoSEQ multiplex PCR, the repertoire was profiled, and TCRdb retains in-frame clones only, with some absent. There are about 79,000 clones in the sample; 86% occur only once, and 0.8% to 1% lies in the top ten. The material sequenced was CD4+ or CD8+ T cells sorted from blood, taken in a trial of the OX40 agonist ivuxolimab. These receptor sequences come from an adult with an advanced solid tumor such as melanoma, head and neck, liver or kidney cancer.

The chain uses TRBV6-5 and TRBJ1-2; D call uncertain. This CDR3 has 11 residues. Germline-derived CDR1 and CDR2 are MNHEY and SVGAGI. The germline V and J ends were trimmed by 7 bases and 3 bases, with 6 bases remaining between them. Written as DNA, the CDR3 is TGTGCCAGCATGCAAGACTATGGCTACACCTTC. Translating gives CASMQDYGYTF.

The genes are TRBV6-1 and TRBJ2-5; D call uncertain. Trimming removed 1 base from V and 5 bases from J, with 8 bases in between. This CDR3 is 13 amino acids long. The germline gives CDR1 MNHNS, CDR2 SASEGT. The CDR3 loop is CASSEGRRETQYF. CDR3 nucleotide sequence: TGTGCCAGCAGTGAAGGGCGTCGGGAGACCCAGTACTTC.

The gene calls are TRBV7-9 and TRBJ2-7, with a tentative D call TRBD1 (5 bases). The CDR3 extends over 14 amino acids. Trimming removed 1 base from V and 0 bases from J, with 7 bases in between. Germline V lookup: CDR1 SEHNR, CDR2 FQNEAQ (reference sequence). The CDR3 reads CASSLGGTSYEQYF. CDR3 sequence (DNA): TGTGCCAGCAGCTTAGGGGGCACCTCCTACGAGCAGTACTTC.

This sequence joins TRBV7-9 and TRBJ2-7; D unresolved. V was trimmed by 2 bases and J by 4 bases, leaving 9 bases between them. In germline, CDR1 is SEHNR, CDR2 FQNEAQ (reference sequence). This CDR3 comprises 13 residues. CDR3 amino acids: CASSLRPEYEQYF. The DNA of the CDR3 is TGTGCCAGCAGCTTAAGGCCAGAATACGAGCAGTACTTC.

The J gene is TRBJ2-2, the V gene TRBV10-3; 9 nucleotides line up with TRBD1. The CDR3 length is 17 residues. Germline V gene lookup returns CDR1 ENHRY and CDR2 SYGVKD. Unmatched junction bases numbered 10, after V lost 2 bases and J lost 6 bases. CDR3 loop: CAISEGMGQGPPGELFF. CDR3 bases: TGTGCCATCAGTGAGGGAATGGGACAGGGTCCCCCCGGGGAGCTGTTTTTT.

CDR3 sequence (DNA): TGTGCCAGCAGCTTGCCCTCGGGAAACAATGAGCAGTTCTTC. Translating gives CASSLPSGNNEQFF. J is TRBJ2-1 and V is TRBV5-4, with D maybe TRBD2 (5 bases). Trimming removed 1 base from V and 5 bases from J, with 10 bases in between. The CDR3 is 14 amino acids. Germline V CDR1 and CDR2: SGHNT, YYREEE (reference sequence).

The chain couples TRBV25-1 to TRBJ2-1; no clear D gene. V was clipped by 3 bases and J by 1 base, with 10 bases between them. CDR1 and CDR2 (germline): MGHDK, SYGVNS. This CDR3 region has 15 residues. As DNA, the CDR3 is TGTGCCAGCAGTGATACGGGTAAATCCTACAATGAGCAGTTCTTC. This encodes CASSDTGKSYNEQFF.

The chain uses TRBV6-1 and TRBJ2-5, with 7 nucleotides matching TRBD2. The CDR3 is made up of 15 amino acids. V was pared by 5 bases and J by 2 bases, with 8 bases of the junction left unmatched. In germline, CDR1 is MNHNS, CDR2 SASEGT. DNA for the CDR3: TGTGCCAGCAGTCCAGGCGGGAGTGGGCAAGAGACCCAGTACTTC. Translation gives CASSPGGSGQETQYF.

CDR3 in amino acids: CASKVSSTDTQYF. In DNA form, the CDR3 reads TGTGCCAGCAAAGTAAGCTCCACAGATACGCAGTATTTT. This chain joins TRBV2 and TRBJ2-3; no firm D call. Germline CDR1 and CDR2: SNHLY and FYNNEI. V was pared by 7 bases and J by 2 bases, with 10 bases between. The CDR3 sequence is 13 residues long.

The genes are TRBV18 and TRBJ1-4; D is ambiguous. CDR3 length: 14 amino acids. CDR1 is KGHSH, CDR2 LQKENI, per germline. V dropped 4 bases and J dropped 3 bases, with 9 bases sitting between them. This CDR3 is CASSLQRPNEKLFF. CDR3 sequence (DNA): TGTGCCAGCTCACTCCAGAGACCTAATGAAAAACTGTTTTTT.

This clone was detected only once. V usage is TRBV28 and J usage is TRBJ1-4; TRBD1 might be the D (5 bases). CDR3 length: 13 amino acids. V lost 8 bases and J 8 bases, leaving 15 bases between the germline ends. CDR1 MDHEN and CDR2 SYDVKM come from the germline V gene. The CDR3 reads CASGGGAEEKLFF. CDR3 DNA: TGTGCCAGCGGGGGGGGTGCAGAGGAAAAACTGTTTTTT.

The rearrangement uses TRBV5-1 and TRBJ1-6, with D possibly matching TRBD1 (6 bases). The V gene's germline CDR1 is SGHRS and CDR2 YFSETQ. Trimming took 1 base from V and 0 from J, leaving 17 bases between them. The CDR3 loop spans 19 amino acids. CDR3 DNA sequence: TGCGCCAGCAGCTTGCGGGGAACAGGGTCCACCTCCTATAATTCACCCCTCCACTTT. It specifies CASSLRGTGSTSYNSPLHF.

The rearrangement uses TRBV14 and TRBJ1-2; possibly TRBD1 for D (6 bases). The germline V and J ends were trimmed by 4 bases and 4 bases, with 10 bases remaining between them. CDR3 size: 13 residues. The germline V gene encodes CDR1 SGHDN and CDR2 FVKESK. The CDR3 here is CASSLTGFYGYTF. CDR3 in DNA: TGTGCCAGCAGCCTGACAGGCTTCTATGGCTACACCTTC.

The CDR3 protein is CASSRTSVEQFF. In DNA form, the CDR3 reads TGTGCCAGCAGCCGCACTAGCGTTGAGCAGTTCTTC. This chain connects TRBV7-2 to TRBJ2-1; 7 positions match TRBD2. The germline V gene has CDR1 SGHTA and CDR2 FQGNSA. Trimming took 5 bases from V and 9 from J; bases not matched to a gene: 4. This CDR3 region has 12 residues.

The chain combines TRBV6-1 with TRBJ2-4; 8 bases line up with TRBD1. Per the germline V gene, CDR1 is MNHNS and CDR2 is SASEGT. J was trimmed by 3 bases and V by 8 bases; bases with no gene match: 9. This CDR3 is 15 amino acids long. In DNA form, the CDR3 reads TGTGCCAGCCAGGCAGGGGGCAGTGTCAAAAACATTCAGTACTTC. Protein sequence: CASQAGGSVKNIQYF.

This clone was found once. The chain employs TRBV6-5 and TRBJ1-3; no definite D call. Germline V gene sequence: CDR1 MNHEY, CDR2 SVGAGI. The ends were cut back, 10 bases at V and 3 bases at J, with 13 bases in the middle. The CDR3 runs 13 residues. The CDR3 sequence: CATTEDLGNTIYF. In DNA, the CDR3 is TGTGCCACTACGGAGGATCTTGGAAACACCATATATTTT.